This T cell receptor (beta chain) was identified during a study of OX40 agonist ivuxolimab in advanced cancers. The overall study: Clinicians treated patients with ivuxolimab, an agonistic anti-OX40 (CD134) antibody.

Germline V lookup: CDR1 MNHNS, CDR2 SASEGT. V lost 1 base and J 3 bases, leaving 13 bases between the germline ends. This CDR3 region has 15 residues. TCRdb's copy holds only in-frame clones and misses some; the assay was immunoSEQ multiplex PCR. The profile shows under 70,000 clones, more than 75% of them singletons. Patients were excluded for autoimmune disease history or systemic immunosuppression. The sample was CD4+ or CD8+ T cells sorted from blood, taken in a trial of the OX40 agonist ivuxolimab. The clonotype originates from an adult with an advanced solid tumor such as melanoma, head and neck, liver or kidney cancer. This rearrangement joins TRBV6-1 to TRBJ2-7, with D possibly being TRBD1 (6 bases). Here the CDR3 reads CASSEEILRGYEQYF. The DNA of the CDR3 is TGTGCCAGCAGTGAAGAGATTCTCAGGGGCTACGAGCAGTACTTC.